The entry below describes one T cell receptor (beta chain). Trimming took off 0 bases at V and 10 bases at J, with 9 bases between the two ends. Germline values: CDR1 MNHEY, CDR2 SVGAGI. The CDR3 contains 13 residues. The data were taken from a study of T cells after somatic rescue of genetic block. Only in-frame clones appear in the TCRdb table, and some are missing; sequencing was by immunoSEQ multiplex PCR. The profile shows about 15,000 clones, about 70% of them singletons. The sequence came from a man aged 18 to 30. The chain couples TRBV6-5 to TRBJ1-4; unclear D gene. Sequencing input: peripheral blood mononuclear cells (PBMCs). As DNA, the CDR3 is TGTGCCAGCAGTTACTCGAGGGAGGCAAAACTGTTTTTT. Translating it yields CASSYSREAKLFF.